The 28 T cell receptor beta chains in this list originate from one sample, sequenced in a study of CD8 T cells in ankylosing spondylitis. Broader study findings: In ankylosing spondylitis blood, a motif of fewer than 10 highly homologous TCR beta variants appeared characteristic.

Using its own MiXCR run on the 5' RACE reads, TCRdb lists one record per CDR3 protein. Of 330,000 or so distinct CDR3 sequences detected, around 7.6% appear once; the ten largest clones hold roughly 15%. These receptors' antigens are unknown. Sequencing was carried out using blood, either unsorted or a sorted T cell fraction (not recorded which). Receptors were obtained from a male donor with ankylosing spondylitis.

This clonotype was counted only a few times. This chain connects TRBV11-2 to TRBJ2-3, with D unresolved. This CDR3 region has 15 residues. Germline loops: CDR1 SGHAT, CDR2 FQNNGV. Trimming left V 5 bases short and J 4 bases short, with 16 bases between. CDR3 sequence reads: CASSPPFGFADTQYF. DNA for the CDR3: TGTGCCAGCAGCCCCCCGTTTGGGTTTGCAGATACGCAGTATTTT.

This clonotype was detected a few times. For the CDR3, the DNA is TGCGCCAGCAGCCAAGATCTCGGGGCGGGCCAAGAGACCCAGTACTTC. Translation: CASSQDLGAGQETQYF. This chain links TRBV4-1 with TRBJ2-5, with D perhaps given as TRBD1 or TRBD2 (5 bases each). Germline V gene data show CDR1 as MGHRA and CDR2 as YSYEKL. The CDR3 length is 16 residues. Between the trimmed V and J ends, which lost 0 bases and 1 base, there was a span of 12 bases.

This clonotype was counted only a few times. This chain joins TRBV3-1 and TRBJ1-2; no firm D call. V was shortened by 3 bases and J by 5 bases, with 7 bases between the two germline ends. The CDR3 runs 12 residues. The germline CDR1 and CDR2 sequences are LGHDT and YNNKEL (reference sequence). The CDR3 nucleotides read TGTGCCAGCAGCCAGGCGGAGTATGGCTACACCTTC. This gives the protein CASSQAEYGYTF. Using reference TRBV3-1 and TRBJ1-2 for the parts outside the CDR3, the full variable domain is DTAVSQTPKYLVTQMGNDKSIKCEQNLGHDTMYWYKQDSKKFLKIMFSYNNKELIINETVPNRFSPKSPDKAHLNLHINSLELGDSAVYFCASSQAEYGYTFGSGTRLTVV.

In its sample, this clonotype was seen a few times. The J gene is TRBJ2-1, the V gene TRBV5-1; 15 positions match TRBD2. Unmatched junction bases numbered 7, after V lost 4 bases and J lost 8 bases. The CDR3 is made up of 16 amino acids. Germline-derived CDR1 and CDR2 are SGHRS and YFSETQ. This CDR3 is CASSSGLAGGVDEQFF. The CDR3 bases are TGCGCCAGCAGCAGCGGACTAGCGGGAGGGGTTGATGAGCAGTTCTTC. The whole variable domain, filled in from reference TRBV5-1 and TRBJ2-1, reads KAGVTQTPRYLIKTRGQQVTLSCSPISGHRSVSWYQQTPGQGLQFLFEYFSETQRNKGNFPGRFSGRQFSNSRSEMNVSTLELGDSALYLCASSSGLAGGVDEQFFGPGTRLTVL.

CDR3 coding DNA: TGTGCCAGCAGTTTTGACGGAATCGCGCAGTATTTT. This encodes CASSFDGIAQYF. This chain links TRBV27 with TRBJ2-3; D not resolved. Germline V gene sequence: CDR1 MNHEY, CDR2 SMNVEV (reference sequence). CDR3 length: 12 residues. Trimming stripped 3 bases from V and 10 bases from J, with 11 bases between.

This clonotype was counted between two and nine times. The chain recombines TRBV4-1 with TRBJ2-3, with 10 positions matching TRBD1. CDR1 is MGHRA, CDR2 YSYEKL, per germline. The trim removed 4 bases at V and 4 bases at J, leaving 11 bases unmatched. The CDR3 spans 17 residues. CDR3 in DNA: TGCGCCAGCAGCCGATTGAGGGGACAGGGGATGCCAGATACGCAGTATTTT. The encoded protein is CASSRLRGQGMPDTQYF.

In its sample, this clonotype was seen a few times. This rearrangement joins TRBV10-3 to TRBJ2-3; the D gene is possibly TRBD2 (5 bases). V lost 4 bases, J lost 3 bases, and 8 bases lay in between. This CDR3 region has 13 residues. Per the germline V gene, CDR1 is ENHRY and CDR2 is SYGVKD. The CDR3: CAISGTRTDTQYF. The CDR3 bases are TGTGCCATCAGTGGGACTCGGACAGATACGCAGTATTTT.

The table lists this clonotype with many counts. CDR3: CASSYRQSATNEKLFF. For the CDR3, the DNA is TGTGCCAGCAGTTACCGACAGTCTGCAACTAATGAAAAACTGTTTTTT. The chain recombines TRBV12-3 or TRBV12-4 with TRBJ1-4, with D possibly matching TRBD1 (5 bases). This CDR3 comprises 16 residues. V was pared by 4 bases and J by 0 bases, with 12 bases between.

A few counts support this clonotype. V and J are TRBV11-1 and TRBJ2-2, with 14 bases matching TRBD2. The CDR3 covers 19 residues. The J segment lost 1 base and the V segment lost 7 bases, leaving 11 bases of the junction unmatched. The V gene's germline CDR1 is SGHAT and CDR2 FQDESV (reference sequence). CDR3 coding DNA: TGTGCCAGCATACACCAGGGACTAGCGGGAGAAGTGAACACCGGGGAGCTGTTTTTT. It is translated as CASIHQGLAGEVNTGELFF.

This clonotype was observed many times. This chain joins TRBV6-5 and TRBJ2-5; D assignment may be TRBD1 or TRBD2 (5 bases each). The CDR3 has 15 residues. Germline values: CDR1 MNHEY, CDR2 SVGAGI. V was clipped by 2 bases and J by 2 bases, with 12 bases between them. The CDR3 sequence is CASSYGDGPQETQYF. The DNA of the CDR3 is TGTGCCAGCAGTTACGGGGACGGACCACAAGAGACCCAGTACTTC.

The chain uses TRBV12-3 or TRBV12-4 and TRBJ1-2; D gene uncertain. The CDR3 is 13 amino acids. Trimming removed 5 bases at V and 7 bases at J, with 14 bases between. DNA of the CDR3: TGTGCCAGCAGTCGTCCGGGTTCGGCTGGCTACACCTTC. As protein: CASSRPGSAGYTF.

The chain employs TRBV3-1 and TRBJ2-2; D call uncertain. The CDR3 runs 13 residues. V lost 2 bases and J lost 3, with 4 bases in between. The germline gives CDR1 LGHDT, CDR2 YNNKEL (reference sequence). The CDR3 is CASSQLHTGELFF. The CDR3 nucleotides read TGTGCCAGCAGCCAACTCCACACCGGGGAGCTGTTTTTT. Variable domain in full (rest from reference TRBV3-1 and TRBJ2-2): DTAVSQTPKYLVTQMGNDKSIKCEQNLGHDTMYWYKQDSKKFLKIMFSYNNKELIINETVPNRFSPKSPDKAHLNLHINSLELGDSAVYFCASSQLHTGELFFGEGSRLTVL.

This clonotype was recorded a few times. This rearrangement joins TRBV27 to TRBJ2-7; tentatively, D is TRBD1 or TRBD2 (5 bases each). Germline loops: CDR1 MNHEY, CDR2 SMNVEV (reference sequence). CDR3 length: 14 residues. The V gene lost 5 bases and the J gene lost 3 bases, with 14 bases spanning the gap. For the CDR3, the DNA is TGTGCCAGCAGTGAAAGGGACGGAGGCTACGAGCAGTACTTC. It encodes CASSERDGGYEQYF.

This clonotype was counted a few times. The V call is TRBV11-2, the J call TRBJ2-5, with no clear D. The germline gives CDR1 SGHAT, CDR2 FQNNGV. Trimming shortened V by 1 base and J by 3 bases, and 12 bases separated the two germline ends. The CDR3 consists of 15 residues. The CDR3 nucleotides read TGTGCCAGCAGCTTAGGGACCCCGGGCAAAGAGACCCAGTACTTC. It specifies CASSLGTPGKETQYF. The full variable domain, with the rest looked up from reference TRBV11-2 and TRBJ2-5, is EAGVAQSPRYKIIEKRQSVAFWCNPISGHATLYWYQQILGQGPKLLIQFQNNGVVDDSQLPKDRFSAERLKGVDSTLKIQPAKLEDSAVYLCASSLGTPGKETQYFGPGTRLLVL.

The sample holds many counts of this clonotype. CDR3 sequence: CASSYLGLPNEQFF. In DNA, the CDR3 is TGTGCCAGCAGTTACTTGGGACTCCCCAATGAGCAGTTCTTC. V is TRBV6-2 or TRBV6-3 and J is TRBJ2-1, with a possible D match to TRBD2 (6 bases). The V and J ends lost 1 base and 6 bases respectively, with 10 bases between them. CDR1 MNHEY and CDR2 SVGEGT come from the germline V gene. CDR3 length: 14 amino acids.

The rearrangement joins TRBV4-1 to TRBJ2-3, with 9 bases matching TRBD1. The CDR3 spans 16 residues. Germline CDR1 MGHRA, CDR2 YSYEKL. V lost 0 bases and J lost 6; bases outside the gene matches: 7. The CDR3 loop is CASSQDPDRGSDTQYF. In DNA form, the CDR3 reads TGCGCCAGCAGCCAAGATCCGGACAGGGGATCGGATACGCAGTATTTT.

This chain connects TRBV2 to TRBJ2-6; D is uncertain. V gave up 1 base and J gave up 2 bases, with 3 bases separating them. Germline assignment: CDR1 SNHLY and CDR2 FYNNEI. The CDR3 sequence is 14 residues long. The CDR3 reads CASSEGAGANVLTF. CDR3 sequence (DNA): TGTGCCAGCAGTGAAGGGGCTGGGGCCAACGTCCTGACTTTC.

This clonotype has at least ten counts. The V call is TRBV24-1, the J call TRBJ1-4; D is undetermined. CDR1 and CDR2 from the germline V gene are KGHDR and SFDVKD. CDR3 length equals 13 residues. V was trimmed by 8 bases and J by 8 bases, leaving 14 bases between them. CDR3 protein: CATTDSNGEKLFF. In DNA, the CDR3 is TGTGCCACCACGGACTCCAACGGAGAAAAACTGTTTTTT.

The chain joins TRBV11-2 to TRBJ2-1; 10 nucleotides agree with TRBD1. This CDR3 has 15 amino acids. Germline V gene sequence: CDR1 SGHAT, CDR2 FQNNGV. V lost 5 bases, J lost 3 bases, and 4 bases stayed unmatched. In nucleotides, the CDR3 is TGTGCCAGCAGCCCGGGACAGGGGTACTACAATGAGCAGTTCTTC. This sequence encodes CASSPGQGYYNEQFF.

This clonotype was observed once. V usage is TRBV7-9 and J usage is TRBJ2-6; no reliable D call. Germline CDR1 and CDR2: SEHNR and FQNEAQ (reference sequence). V was trimmed by 4 bases and J by 2 bases, leaving 9 bases between them. The CDR3 totals 15 residues. Here the CDR3 DNA reads TGTGCCAGCAGCTCCGAAGGTGCTGGGGCCAACGTCCTGACTTTC. It translates to CASSSEGAGANVLTF.

There are many counts of this clonotype. CDR3 loop: CASSLPGLGYNEQFF. CDR3 in DNA: TGTGCCAGCAGCCTACCGGGACTAGGCTACAATGAGCAGTTCTTC. The chain recombines TRBV7-2 with TRBJ2-1, with 8 nucleotides matching TRBD2. The CDR3 contains 15 residues. With V trimmed by 5 bases and J by 3 bases, 6 bases remained unmatched. Germline V lookup: CDR1 SGHTA, CDR2 FQGNSA.

This clonotype was observed a single time. Since a much larger clone is just one base distant, this may be a read error. The V call is TRBV29-1, the J call TRBJ2-3; D gene ambiguous. The CDR3 is 12 residues long. Germline CDR1 reads SQVTM; CDR2 reads ANQGSEA. V was shortened by 4 bases and J by 2 bases, with 7 bases between the two germline ends. CDR3 sequence reads: CSVVTPTDTQYF. DNA of the CDR3: TGCAGCGTTGTGACCCCCACAGATACGCAGTATTTT.

The chain employs TRBV14 and TRBJ2-5; D remains unclear. This CDR3 has 16 residues. Per germline, CDR1 SGHDN and CDR2 FVKESK. Trimming shortened V by 1 base and J by 0 bases, and 12 bases separated the two germline ends. The CDR3 DNA reads as TGTGCCAGCAGCCAAGTTCGAGGATCGTACCAAGAGACCCAGTACTTC. Translated: CASSQVRGSYQETQYF.

The rearrangement joins TRBV5-1 to TRBJ2-5, with TRBD2 matching 13 bases. The CDR3 covers 18 residues. The V and J ends lost 4 bases and 0 bases, in that order; junction bases with no gene match: 9. CDR1 is SGHRS and CDR2 is YFSETQ in the germline V gene. CDR3 bases: TGCGCCAGCAGCACCCTGGGGACTAGCGGGGATAACCAAGAGACCCAGTACTTC. Its protein product is CASSTLGTSGDNQETQYF.

V is TRBV28 and J is TRBJ2-7, with D perhaps TRBD1 (5 bases). The CDR3 covers 12 residues. CDR1 MDHEN and CDR2 SYDVKM come from the germline V gene. The V and J ends lost 7 bases and 6 bases respectively, with 13 bases between them. CDR3 sequence (DNA): TGTGCCAGCACCCCAGGGTCAGGCGAGCAGTACTTC. Translated, it gives CASTPGSGEQYF.

This clonotype came up many times. The rearrangement uses TRBV20-1 and TRBJ2-4, with no clear D. The V gene's germline CDR1 is DFQATT and CDR2 SNEGSKA (reference sequence). V dropped 1 base and J dropped 0 bases, with 13 bases sitting between them. The CDR3 extends over 16 amino acids. CDR3 protein: CSARAPTDLAKNIQYF. CDR3 coding DNA: TGCAGTGCTAGAGCCCCCACTGACTTAGCCAAAAACATTCAGTACTTC.

This clonotype showed up just a few times. The chain carries TRBV15 and TRBJ1-4; no reliable D call. CDR3 length: 16 amino acids. Trimming stripped 0 bases from V and 7 bases from J, with 15 bases between. Looked up from germline, CDR1 is LNHNV and CDR2 is YYDKDF (reference sequence). The CDR3 bases are TGTGCCACCAGCAGAGATCTAGTATCCCGTGGTGAAAAACTGTTTTTT. Its protein is CATSRDLVSRGEKLFF. Full variable domain (missing parts from reference TRBV15 and TRBJ1-4): DAMVIQNPRYQVTQFGKPVTLSCSQTLNHNVMYWYQQKSSQAPKLLFHYYDKDFNNEADTPDNFQSRRPNTSFCFLDIRSPGLGDTAMYLCATSRDLVSRGEKLFFGSGTQLSVL.

The table lists this clonotype with a few counts. The V gene is TRBV5-6, the J gene TRBJ1-1; D not certain. This CDR3 has 14 residues. Trimming shortened V by 4 bases and J by 0 bases, and 10 bases separated the two germline ends. Per germline, CDR1 SGHDT and CDR2 YYEEEE. CDR3 DNA: TGTGCCAGCAGCCCCGGGTCCTTGAACACTGAAGCTTTCTTT. It encodes CASSPGSLNTEAFF. The variable domain in full, with the rest retrieved from reference TRBV5-6 and TRBJ1-1, is DAGVTQSPTHLIKTRGQQVTLRCSPKSGHDTVSWYQQALGQGPQFIFQYYEEEERQRGNFPDRFSGHQFPNYSSELNVNALLLGDSALYLCASSPGSLNTEAFFGQGTRLTVV.